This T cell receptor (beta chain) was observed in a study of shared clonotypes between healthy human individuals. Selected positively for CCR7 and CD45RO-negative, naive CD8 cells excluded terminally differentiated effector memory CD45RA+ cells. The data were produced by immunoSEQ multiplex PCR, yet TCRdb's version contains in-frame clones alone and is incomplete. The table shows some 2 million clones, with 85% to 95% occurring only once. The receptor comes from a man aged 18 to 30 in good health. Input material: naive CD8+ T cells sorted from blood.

The CDR3 sequence: CSVELGRVNTEAFF. CDR3 sequence (DNA): TGCAGCGTTGAATTGGGCCGCGTGAACACTGAAGCTTTCTTT. V gene TRBV29-1 combines with J gene TRBJ1-1; D gene unclear. Trimming cost V 2 bases and J 0 bases, with 10 bases left between them. CDR1 SQVTM and CDR2 ANQGSEA come from the germline V gene. The CDR3 length is 14 residues.